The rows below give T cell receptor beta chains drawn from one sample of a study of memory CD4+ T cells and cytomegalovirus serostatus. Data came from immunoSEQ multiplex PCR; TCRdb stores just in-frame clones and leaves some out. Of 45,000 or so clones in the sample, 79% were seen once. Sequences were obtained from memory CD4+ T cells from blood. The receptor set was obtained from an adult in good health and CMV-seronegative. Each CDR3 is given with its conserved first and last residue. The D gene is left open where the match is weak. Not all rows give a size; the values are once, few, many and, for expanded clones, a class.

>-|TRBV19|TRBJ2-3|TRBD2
TGTGCCAGTAGTAACTTGGGGACTAGCGGGAACGTAAAGCGAGATACGCAGTATTTT
CASSNLGTSGNVKRDTQYF
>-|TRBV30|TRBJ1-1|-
TGTGCCTGGACGACGAGGCTGAACACTGAAGCTTTCTTT
CAWTTRLNTEAFF
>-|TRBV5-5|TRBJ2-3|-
TGTGCCAGTTCGGACACGCGAAGCACAGATACGCAGTATTTT
CASSDTRSTDTQYF
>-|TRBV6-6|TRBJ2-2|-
TGTGCCAGCAGTTACTCGCGCTCCGGGGAGCTGTTTTTT
CASSYSRSGELFF
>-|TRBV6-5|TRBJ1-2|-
TGTGCCAGCAGTTACTCGAACGGTTTCAAGTATGGCTACACCTTC
CASSYSNGFKYGYTF
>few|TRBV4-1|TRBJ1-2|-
TGCGCCAGCAGCCAACTCGGGACCGGAGGCTATGGCTACACCTTC
CASSQLGTGGYGYTF
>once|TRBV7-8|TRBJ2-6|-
TGTGCCAGCAGCTTAACAGCTGGGGCCAACGTCCTGACTTTC
CASSLTAGANVLTF
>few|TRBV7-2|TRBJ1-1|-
TGTGCCAGCAGCCTAACGGGGGGCCACACTGAAGCTTTCTTT
CASSLTGGHTEAFF
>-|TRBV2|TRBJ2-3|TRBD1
TGTGCCAGCACAAGGCTGTCAGGGGGAAGGGGAGATACGCAGTATTTT
CASTRLSGGRGDTQYF
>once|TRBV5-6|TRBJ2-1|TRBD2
TGTGCCAGCAGCTTGGATAGGTCTAGCGGGAGTCTAGTAAATGAGCAGTTCTTC
CASSLDRSSGSLVNEQFF
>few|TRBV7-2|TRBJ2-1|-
TGTGCCAGCAGCCCCGACCAGGCGCCCCGTAAGTTCTTC
CASSPDQAPRKFF
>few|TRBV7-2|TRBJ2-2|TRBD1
TGTGCCAGCAGCTCGACAGGGTCCGGGGAGCTGTTTTTT
CASSSTGSGELFF
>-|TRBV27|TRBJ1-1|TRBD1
TGTGCCAGCAACATGTCCGCGGGACAGATTTACACTGAAGCTTTCTTT
CASNMSAGQIYTEAFF
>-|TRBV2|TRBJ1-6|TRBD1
TGTGCCAGCAGTGTGGGACAGGGGGCGCTTTCACCCCTCCACTTT
CASSVGQGALSPLHF
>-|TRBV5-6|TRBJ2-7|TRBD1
TGTGCCAGCAGCTTGACGGGACAGGGGGGCGAGCAGTACTTC
CASSLTGQGGEQYF
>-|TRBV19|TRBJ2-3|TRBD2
TGTGCTACAACGCCCGCGGGAGGGCCGTATACGCAGTATTTT
CATTPAGGPYTQYF
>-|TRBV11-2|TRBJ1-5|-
TGTGCCAGCAGCTCCTTCCGGGACCGCGGGACTCAGCCCCAGCATTTT
CASSSFRDRGTQPQHF
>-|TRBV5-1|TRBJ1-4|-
TGCGCCAGCAGCCCGGAACGAGGACGGGGTGAAAAACTGTTTTTT
CASSPERGRGEKLFF
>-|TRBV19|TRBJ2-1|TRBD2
TGTGCCAGTAGGGGGACTAGCGGGAGAAATGAGCAGTTCTTC
CASRGTSGRNEQFF
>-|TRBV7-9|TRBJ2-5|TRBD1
TGTGCCAGCAGCTCGGGGGGGACAGGGGACCAAGAGACCCAGTACTTC
CASSSGGTGDQETQYF
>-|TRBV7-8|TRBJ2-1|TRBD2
TGTGCCAGCAGCTCCTCCGGGACTAGTTTACGGAATGAGCAGTTCTTC
CASSSSGTSLRNEQFF
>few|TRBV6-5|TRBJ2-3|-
TGTGCCAGCAGTTACTCTCCGTCAGAGGACACAGATACGCAGTATTTT
CASSYSPSEDTDTQYF
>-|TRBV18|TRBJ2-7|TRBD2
TGTGCCAGCTCACCCTCCCGCGGGGGGAACGGCTACGAGCAGTACTTC
CASSPSRGGNGYEQYF
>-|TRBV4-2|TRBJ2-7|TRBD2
TGTGCCAGCAGCCAAAATGGGGTAGCGGGAGACAACGAGCAGTACTTC
CASSQNGVAGDNEQYF
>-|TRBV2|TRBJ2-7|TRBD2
TGTGCCAGCAATGGCGGGAGGGCGTCCTACGAGCAGTACTTC
CASNGGRASYEQYF
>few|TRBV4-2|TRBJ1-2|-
TGTGCCAGCAGCCAAGAACACAGGATGGGCTACACCTTC
CASSQEHRMGYTF
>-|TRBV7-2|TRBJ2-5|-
TGTGCCAGCAGCTTAGAGATCCGGGACGGGACCCAGTACTTC
CASSLEIRDGTQYF
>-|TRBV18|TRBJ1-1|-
TGTGCCAGCTCGCGGCAGGGGACGAACACTGAAGCTTTCTTT
CASSRQGTNTEAFF
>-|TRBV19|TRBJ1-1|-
TGTGCCAGTAGTTATGACACTGAAGCTTTCTTT
CASSYDTEAFF
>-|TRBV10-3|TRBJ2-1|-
TGTGCCATCGCGGGTTCGATTAATGAGCAGTTCTTC
CAIAGSINEQFF
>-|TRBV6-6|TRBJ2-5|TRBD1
TGTGCCAGCAGTTCTTCACGACAGGGGGCGACAGAGACCCAGTACTTC
CASSSSRQGATETQYF
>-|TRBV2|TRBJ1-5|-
TGTGCCTCCGCTGGGGGGTCTCAGCCCCAGCATTTT
CASAGGSQPQHF
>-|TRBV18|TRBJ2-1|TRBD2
TGTGCCAGCTCACCTAGCGGGAGGCTATTACCGGACAATGAGCAGTTCTTC
CASSPSGRLLPDNEQFF
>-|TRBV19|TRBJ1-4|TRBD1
TGTGCCAGCTCGGGGGACAGAGCAACTAATGAAAAACTGTTTTTT
CASSGDRATNEKLFF
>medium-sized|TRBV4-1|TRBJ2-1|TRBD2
TGCGCCAGCAGCGGTAGCGGGATTAGGTCCTACAATGAGCAGTTCTTC
CASSGSGIRSYNEQFF
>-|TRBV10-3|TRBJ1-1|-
TGTGCCATCAGTGAGGGCAGGGAAGCTTTCTTT
CAISEGREAFF
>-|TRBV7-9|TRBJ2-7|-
TGTGCCAGCAGCTTCCAGGGGGGGTACTACGAGCAGTACTTC
CASSFQGGYYEQYF
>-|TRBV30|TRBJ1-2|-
TGTGCCTGGAGTCCGGGGGAGGGTAATGGCTACACCTTC
CAWSPGEGNGYTF
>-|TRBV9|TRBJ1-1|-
TGTGCCAGCAGCGCCGGGCGGGAGCAGATATACAAAGCTTTCTTT
CASSAGREQIYKAFF
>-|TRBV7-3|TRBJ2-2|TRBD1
TGTGCCAGCAGCCCCAACAATAGCCCCGGGACAGGGACCGGGGAGCTGTTTTTT
CASSPNNSPGTGTGELFF
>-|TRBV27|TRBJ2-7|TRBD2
TGTGCCAGCAGTTCGTCCGGGGGGGAGCAGTACTTC
CASSSSGGEQYF
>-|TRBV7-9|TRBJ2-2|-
TGTGCCAGCAGTTTGACAGAGACGAACACCGGGGAGCTGTTTTTT
CASSLTETNTGELFF